This TCR beta chain was captured by sequencing in a study of cytomegalovirus exposure and HLA in healthy donors. Overall study results and limits: Links to common viral pathogens appeared, in a later analysis, for several of the most significant clusters.

The PCR ran on 60 Vbeta and 13 Jbeta primers. Sequenced by immunoSEQ multiplex PCR; TCRdb stores in-frame clones only, minus some. The table includes 160,000 or so clones, 85% detected once. Per germline, CDR1 MNHEY and CDR2 SVGAGI. The ends were cut back, 6 bases at V and 10 bases at J, with 13 bases in the middle. The CDR3 extends over 13 amino acids. With respect to this clone: Its antigen is not known.

The sample taken for sequencing was PBMCs. The V gene is TRBV6-5, the J gene TRBJ1-6; the D gene is possibly TRBD1 (5 bases). This clonotype originated in a woman aged 18-29 years in good health and CMV-seronegative. The CDR3, as DNA: TGTGCCAGCAGAAGGGGCGGCCGGTCACCCCTCCACTTT. This codes for CASRRGGRSPLHF.